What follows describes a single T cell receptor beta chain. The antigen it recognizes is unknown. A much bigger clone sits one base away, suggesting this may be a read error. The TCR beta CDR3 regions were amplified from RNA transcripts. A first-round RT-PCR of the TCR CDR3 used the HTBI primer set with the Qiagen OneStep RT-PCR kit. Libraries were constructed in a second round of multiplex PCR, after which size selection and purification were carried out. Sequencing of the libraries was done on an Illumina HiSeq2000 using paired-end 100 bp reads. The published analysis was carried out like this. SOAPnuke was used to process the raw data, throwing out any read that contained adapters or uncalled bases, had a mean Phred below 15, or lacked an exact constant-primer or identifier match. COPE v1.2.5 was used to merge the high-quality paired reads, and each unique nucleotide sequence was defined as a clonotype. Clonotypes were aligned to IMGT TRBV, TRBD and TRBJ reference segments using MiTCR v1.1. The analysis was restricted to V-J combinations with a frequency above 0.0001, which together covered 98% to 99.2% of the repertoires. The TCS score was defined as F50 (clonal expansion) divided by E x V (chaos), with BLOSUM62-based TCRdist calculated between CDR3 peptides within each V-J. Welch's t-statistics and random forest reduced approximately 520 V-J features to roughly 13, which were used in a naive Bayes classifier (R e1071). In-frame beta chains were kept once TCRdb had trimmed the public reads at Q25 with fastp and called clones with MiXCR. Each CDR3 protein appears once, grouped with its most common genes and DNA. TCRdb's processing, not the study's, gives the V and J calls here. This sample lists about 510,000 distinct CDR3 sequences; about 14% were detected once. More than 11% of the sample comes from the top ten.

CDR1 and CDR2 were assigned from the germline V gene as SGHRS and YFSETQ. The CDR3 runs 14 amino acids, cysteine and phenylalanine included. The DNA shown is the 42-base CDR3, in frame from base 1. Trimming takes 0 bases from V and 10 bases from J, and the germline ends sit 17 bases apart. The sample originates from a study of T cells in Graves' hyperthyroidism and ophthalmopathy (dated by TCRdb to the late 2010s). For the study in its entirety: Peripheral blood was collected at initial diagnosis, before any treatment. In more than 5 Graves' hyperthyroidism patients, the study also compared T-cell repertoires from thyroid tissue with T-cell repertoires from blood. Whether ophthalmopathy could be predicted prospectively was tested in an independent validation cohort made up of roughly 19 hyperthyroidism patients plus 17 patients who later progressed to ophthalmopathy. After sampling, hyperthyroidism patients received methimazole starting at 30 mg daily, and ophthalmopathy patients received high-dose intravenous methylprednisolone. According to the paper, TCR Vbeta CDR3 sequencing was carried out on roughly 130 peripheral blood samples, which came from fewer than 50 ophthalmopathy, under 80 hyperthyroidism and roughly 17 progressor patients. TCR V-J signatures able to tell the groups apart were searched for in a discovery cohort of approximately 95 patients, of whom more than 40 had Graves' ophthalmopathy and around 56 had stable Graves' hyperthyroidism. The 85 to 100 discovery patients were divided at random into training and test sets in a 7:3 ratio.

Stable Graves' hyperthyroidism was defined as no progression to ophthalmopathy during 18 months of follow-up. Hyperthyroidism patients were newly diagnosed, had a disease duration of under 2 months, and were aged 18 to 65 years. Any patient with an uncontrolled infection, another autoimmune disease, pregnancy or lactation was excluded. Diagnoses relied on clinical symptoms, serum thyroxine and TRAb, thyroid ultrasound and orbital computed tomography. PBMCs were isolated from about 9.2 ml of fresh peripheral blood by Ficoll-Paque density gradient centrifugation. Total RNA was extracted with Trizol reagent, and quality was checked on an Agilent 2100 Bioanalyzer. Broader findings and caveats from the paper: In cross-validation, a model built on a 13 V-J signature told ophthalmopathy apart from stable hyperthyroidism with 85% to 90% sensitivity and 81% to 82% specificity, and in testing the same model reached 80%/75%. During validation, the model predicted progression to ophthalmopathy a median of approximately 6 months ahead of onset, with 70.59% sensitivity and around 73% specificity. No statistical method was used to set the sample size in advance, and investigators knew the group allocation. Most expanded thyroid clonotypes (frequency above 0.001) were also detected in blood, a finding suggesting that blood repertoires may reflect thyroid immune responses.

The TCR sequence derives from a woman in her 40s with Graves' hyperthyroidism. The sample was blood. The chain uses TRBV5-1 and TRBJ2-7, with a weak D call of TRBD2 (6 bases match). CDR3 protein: CASSLAGGGFDQYF. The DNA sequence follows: TGCGCCAGCAGCTTGGCCGGTGGGGGGTTCGATCAGTACTTC.